These T cell receptor beta chains were read from a single sample in a study of blood T cell repertoires in COVID-19. Produced via immunoSEQ multiplex PCR; TCRdb's table is partial and in-frame only. The repertoire includes 200,000 to 250,000 clones, approximately 86% of them detected once, and more than 5.5% sits in the top ten. What was sequenced was peripheral blood. The receptors derive from a human donor in a cohort sampled during active COVID-19. Each CDR3 is given with its conserved first and last residue. Fields, in order: D gene, J gene, V gene, clone size, CDR3 protein, CDR3 DNA. A D gene is named only where the DNA matches it firmly. A row's size may be missing; if present it is once, few, many or a size class.

D gene: TRBD1
J gene: TRBJ2-3
V gene: TRBV4-1
clone size: .
CDR3 protein: CASSPTLQGKADTQYF
CDR3 DNA: TGCGCCAGCAGCCCTACATTACAGGGGAAAGCAGATACGCAGTATTTT

D gene: TRBD1
J gene: TRBJ1-4
V gene: TRBV19
clone size: .
CDR3 protein: CASSIAADRGGSEKLFF
CDR3 DNA: TGTGCCAGTAGTATAGCGGCAGACAGGGGGGGGAGTGAAAAACTGTTTTTT

D gene: TRBD2
J gene: TRBJ2-1
V gene: TRBV3-1/TRBV3-2
clone size: .
CDR3 protein: CASSQVRTSSYNEQFF
CDR3 DNA: TGTGCCAGCAGCCAAGTTCGGACTAGCAGCTACAATGAGCAGTTCTTC

D gene: TRBD2
J gene: TRBJ2-7
V gene: TRBV9
clone size: .
CDR3 protein: CASSPGGTYEQYF
CDR3 DNA: TGTGCCAGCAGCCCCGGGGGGACCTACGAGCAGTACTTC

D gene: .
J gene: TRBJ2-7
V gene: TRBV19
clone size: .
CDR3 protein: CASSRAGDYEQYF
CDR3 DNA: TGTGCCAGCAGTCGGGCCGGGGACTACGAGCAGTACTTC

D gene: .
J gene: TRBJ2-5
V gene: TRBV6-5
clone size: few
CDR3 protein: CASSRTSLGTQYF
CDR3 DNA: TGTGCCAGCAGTCGAACTAGCCTGGGGACCCAGTACTTC

D gene: .
J gene: TRBJ1-1
V gene: TRBV4-1
clone size: once
CDR3 protein: CASSGSDMNTEAFF
CDR3 DNA: TGCGCCAGCAGTGGCTCCGACATGAACACTGAAGCTTTCTTT

D gene: TRBD1
J gene: TRBJ1-1
V gene: TRBV12-5
clone size: many
CDR3 protein: CASSPGQGARHTEAFF
CDR3 DNA: TGTGCTAGTTCTCCCGGGCAGGGGGCGAGACACACTGAAGCTTTCTTT

D gene: .
J gene: TRBJ1-6
V gene: TRBV5-5
clone size: .
CDR3 protein: CASSLTGDNSPLHF
CDR3 DNA: TGTGCCAGCAGCTTGACAGGTGATAATTCACCCCTCCACTTT

D gene: .
J gene: TRBJ1-5
V gene: TRBV19
clone size: .
CDR3 protein: CASSIGPRVRDQPQHF
CDR3 DNA: TGTGCCAGTAGTATAGGTCCCAGGGTACGCGATCAGCCCCAGCATTTT

D gene: .
J gene: TRBJ2-5
V gene: TRBV2
clone size: .
CDR3 protein: CASSGGQGLGTQYF
CDR3 DNA: TGTGCCAGCAGTGGGGGACAAGGGCTAGGGACCCAGTACTTC

D gene: TRBD1
J gene: TRBJ2-1
V gene: TRBV24-1
clone size: .
CDR3 protein: CATSDQTGESYNEQFF
CDR3 DNA: TGTGCCACCAGTGATCAGACAGGGGAAAGCTACAATGAGCAGTTCTTC

D gene: .
J gene: TRBJ2-3
V gene: TRBV9
clone size: .
CDR3 protein: CASSAQTRDTQYF
CDR3 DNA: TGTGCCAGCAGCGCCCAAACACGAGATACGCAGTATTTT

D gene: .
J gene: TRBJ1-1
V gene: TRBV29-1
clone size: .
CDR3 protein: CSVEGGFGTEAFF
CDR3 DNA: TGCAGCGTTGAGGGGGGGTTTGGCACTGAAGCTTTCTTT

D gene: .
J gene: TRBJ2-7
V gene: TRBV6-5
clone size: once
CDR3 protein: CASCFGGVNYEQYF
CDR3 DNA: TGTGCCAGCTGTTTTGGGGGCGTGAACTACGAGCAGTACTTC

D gene: .
J gene: TRBJ2-2
V gene: TRBV5-5
clone size: few
CDR3 protein: CASSLEGGAGELFF
CDR3 DNA: TGTGCCAGCAGCTTGGAAGGGGGTGCCGGGGAGCTGTTTTTT

D gene: TRBD2
J gene: TRBJ2-3
V gene: TRBV7-9
clone size: .
CDR3 protein: CASSKGLAGGTDTQYF
CDR3 DNA: TGTGCCAGCTCCAAAGGACTAGCGGGAGGGACAGATACGCAGTATTTT

D gene: TRBD1
J gene: TRBJ2-2
V gene: TRBV2
clone size: .
CDR3 protein: CASRQGVGRTGELFF
CDR3 DNA: TGTGCCAGCAGGCAGGGGGTCGGACGCACCGGGGAGCTGTTTTTT

D gene: TRBD1
J gene: TRBJ2-1
V gene: TRBV2
clone size: once
CDR3 protein: CASSQQGMNEQFF
CDR3 DNA: TGTGCCAGCAGCCAACAGGGGATGAATGAGCAGTTCTTC

D gene: TRBD1
J gene: TRBJ2-7
V gene: TRBV5-1
clone size: few
CDR3 protein: CASSLGQGGSYEQYF
CDR3 DNA: TGCGCCAGCAGCTTGGGACAGGGGGGATCCTACGAGCAGTACTTC

D gene: .
J gene: TRBJ1-1
V gene: TRBV10-3
clone size: .
CDR3 protein: CAISESTGEAFF
CDR3 DNA: TGTGCCATCAGTGAAAGTACGGGAGAAGCTTTCTTT

D gene: TRBD1
J gene: TRBJ1-1
V gene: TRBV10-1
clone size: .
CDR3 protein: CASSDSTGFGTEAFF
CDR3 DNA: TGCGCCAGCAGTGATTCGACAGGGTTTGGCACTGAAGCTTTCTTT

D gene: TRBD1
J gene: TRBJ2-7
V gene: TRBV6-5
clone size: .
CDR3 protein: CASSYYRGHEQYF
CDR3 DNA: TGTGCCAGCAGTTACTACAGGGGGCACGAGCAGTACTTC

D gene: TRBD1
J gene: TRBJ2-5
V gene: TRBV3-1/TRBV3-2
clone size: .
CDR3 protein: CASIPRQGAAETQYF
CDR3 DNA: TGTGCCAGCATCCCAAGACAGGGGGCTGCGGAGACCCAGTACTTC

D gene: TRBD2
J gene: TRBJ2-5
V gene: TRBV5-1
clone size: few
CDR3 protein: CASSLERGGQETQYF
CDR3 DNA: TGCGCCAGCAGTCTTGAGCGGGGGGGCCAAGAGACCCAGTACTTC

D gene: TRBD2
J gene: TRBJ2-3
V gene: TRBV27
clone size: .
CDR3 protein: CAPKTTGGDTQYF
CDR3 DNA: TGTGCCCCGAAGACGACGGGGGGAGATACGCAGTATTTT

D gene: TRBD1
J gene: TRBJ2-7
V gene: TRBV7-3
clone size: .
CDR3 protein: CASSLTMTGRQYF
CDR3 DNA: TGTGCCAGCAGCTTAACCATGACAGGGAGGCAGTACTTC

D gene: .
J gene: TRBJ1-5
V gene: TRBV7-8
clone size: .
CDR3 protein: CASSLVGGINQPQHF
CDR3 DNA: TGTGCCAGCAGCTTAGTGGGAGGGATCAATCAGCCCCAGCATTTT

D gene: .
J gene: TRBJ1-4
V gene: TRBV7-9
clone size: .
CDR3 protein: CASSTQGATNEKLFF
CDR3 DNA: TGTGCCAGCAGCACCCAGGGTGCAACTAATGAAAAACTGTTTTTT

D gene: TRBD2
J gene: TRBJ2-7
V gene: TRBV11-2
clone size: .
CDR3 protein: CASSPIAGAHEQYF
CDR3 DNA: TGTGCCAGCAGCCCCATAGCGGGAGCCCACGAGCAGTACTTC

D gene: TRBD2
J gene: TRBJ2-1
V gene: TRBV19
clone size: .
CDR3 protein: CASSGISSGSSYNEQFF
CDR3 DNA: TGTGCCAGTAGTGGGATATCTAGCGGGAGCTCCTACAATGAGCAGTTCTTC

D gene: TRBD1
J gene: TRBJ2-3
V gene: TRBV6-5
clone size: .
CDR3 protein: CASRAGTGSTDTQYF
CDR3 DNA: TGTGCCAGCAGGGCCGGGACAGGAAGCACAGATACGCAGTATTTT

D gene: TRBD1
J gene: TRBJ2-6
V gene: TRBV4-2
clone size: once
CDR3 protein: CASSQAGQGAPGANVLTF
CDR3 DNA: TGTGCCAGCAGCCAAGCCGGACAGGGGGCGCCTGGGGCCAACGTCCTGACTTTC

D gene: .
J gene: TRBJ1-1
V gene: TRBV5-1
clone size: once
CDR3 protein: CASSLARQGGTEAFF
CDR3 DNA: TGCGCCAGCAGCTTGGCCCGGCAGGGTGGCACTGAAGCTTTCTTT

D gene: .
J gene: TRBJ1-2
V gene: TRBV24-1
clone size: .
CDR3 protein: CATSENRVHGYTF
CDR3 DNA: TGTGCCACCAGTGAGAACAGGGTTCACGGCTACACCTTC

D gene: .
J gene: TRBJ2-3
V gene: TRBV19
clone size: .
CDR3 protein: CASSNRVSSTDTQYF
CDR3 DNA: TGTGCCAGTAGTAACAGGGTTTCTAGCACAGATACGCAGTATTTT

D gene: .
J gene: TRBJ2-6
V gene: TRBV24-1
clone size: .
CDR3 protein: CATSVSGANVLTF
CDR3 DNA: TGTGCCACCAGCGTCTCTGGGGCCAACGTCCTGACTTTC

D gene: .
J gene: TRBJ2-1
V gene: TRBV4-1
clone size: .
CDR3 protein: CASSQGTTNEQFF
CDR3 DNA: TGCGCCAGCAGCCAAGGGACTACCAATGAGCAGTTCTTC

D gene: .
J gene: TRBJ2-5
V gene: TRBV9
clone size: .
CDR3 protein: CASSAIGETQYF
CDR3 DNA: TGTGCCAGCAGCGCCATCGGAGAGACCCAGTACTTC

D gene: TRBD1
J gene: TRBJ1-5
V gene: TRBV6-5
clone size: once
CDR3 protein: CASSTRQGIQQPQHF
CDR3 DNA: TGTGCCAGCAGTACTAGACAGGGGATTCAGCAGCCCCAGCATTTT

D gene: TRBD1
J gene: TRBJ1-1
V gene: TRBV7-2
clone size: .
CDR3 protein: CASSQRQGRTEAFF
CDR3 DNA: TGTGCCAGCAGCCAAAGACAGGGGCGGACTGAAGCTTTCTTT

D gene: TRBD1
J gene: TRBJ2-5
V gene: TRBV24-1
clone size: .
CDR3 protein: CATSDRQGGETQYF
CDR3 DNA: TGTGCCACCAGTGATCGACAGGGGGGGGAGACCCAGTACTTC

D gene: TRBD1
J gene: TRBJ1-4
V gene: TRBV18
clone size: .
CDR3 protein: CASSPGTADGEKLFF
CDR3 DNA: TGTGCCAGCTCACCCGGGACAGCAGATGGTGAAAAACTGTTTTTT